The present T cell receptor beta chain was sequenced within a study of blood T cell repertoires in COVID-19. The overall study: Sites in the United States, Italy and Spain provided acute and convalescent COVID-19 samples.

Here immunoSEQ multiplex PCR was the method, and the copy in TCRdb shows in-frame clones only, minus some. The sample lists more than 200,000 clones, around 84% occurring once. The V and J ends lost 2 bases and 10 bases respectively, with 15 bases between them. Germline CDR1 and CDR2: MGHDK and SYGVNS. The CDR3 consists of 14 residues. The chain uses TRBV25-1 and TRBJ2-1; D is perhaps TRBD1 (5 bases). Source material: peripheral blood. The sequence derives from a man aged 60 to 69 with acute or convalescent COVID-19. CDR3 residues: CASSEPSGSLEQFF. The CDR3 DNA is TGTGCCAGCAGTGAACCCTCAGGGTCCTTGGAGCAGTTCTTC. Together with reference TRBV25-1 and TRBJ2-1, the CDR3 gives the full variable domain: EADIYQTPRYLVIGTGKKITLECSQTMGHDKMYWYQQDPGMELHLIHYSYGVNSTEKGDLSSESTVSRIRTEHFPLTLESARPSHTSQYLCASSEPSGSLEQFFGPGTRLTVL.